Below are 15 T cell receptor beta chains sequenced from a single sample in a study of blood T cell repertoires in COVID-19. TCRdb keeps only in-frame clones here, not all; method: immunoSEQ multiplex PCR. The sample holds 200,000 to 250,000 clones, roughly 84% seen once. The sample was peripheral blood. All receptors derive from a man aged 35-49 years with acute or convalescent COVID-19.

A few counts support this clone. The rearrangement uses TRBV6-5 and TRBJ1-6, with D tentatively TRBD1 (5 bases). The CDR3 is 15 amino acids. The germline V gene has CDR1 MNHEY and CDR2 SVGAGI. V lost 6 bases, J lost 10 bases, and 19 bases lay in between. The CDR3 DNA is TGTGCCAGCAGACAACCGGGACTGGGACTATCACCCCTCCACTTT. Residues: CASRQPGLGLSPLHF.

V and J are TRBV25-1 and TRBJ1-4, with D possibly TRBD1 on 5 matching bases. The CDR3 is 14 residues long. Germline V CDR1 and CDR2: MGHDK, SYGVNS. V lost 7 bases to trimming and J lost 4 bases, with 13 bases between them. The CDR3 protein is CASTFRGGNEKLFF. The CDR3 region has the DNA TGTGCCAGCACCTTTCGGGGGGGTAATGAAAAACTGTTTTTT.

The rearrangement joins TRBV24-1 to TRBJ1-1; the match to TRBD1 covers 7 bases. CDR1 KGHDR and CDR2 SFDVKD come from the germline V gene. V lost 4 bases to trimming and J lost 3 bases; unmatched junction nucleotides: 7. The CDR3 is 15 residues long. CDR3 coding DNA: TGTGCCACCAGTGACCCCCGAGACAGGGACACTGAAGCTTTCTTT. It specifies CATSDPRDRDTEAFF.

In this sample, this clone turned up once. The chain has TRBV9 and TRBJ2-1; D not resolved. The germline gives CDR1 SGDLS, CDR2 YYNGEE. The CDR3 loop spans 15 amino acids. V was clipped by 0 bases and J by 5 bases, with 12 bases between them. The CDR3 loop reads CASSVEQPLNNEQFF. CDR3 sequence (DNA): TGTGCCAGCAGCGTAGAACAGCCGCTTAACAATGAGCAGTTCTTC.

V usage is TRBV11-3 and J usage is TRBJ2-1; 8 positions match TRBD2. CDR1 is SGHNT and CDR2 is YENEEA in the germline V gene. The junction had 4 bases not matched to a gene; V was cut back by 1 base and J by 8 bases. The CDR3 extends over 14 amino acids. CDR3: CASSLGGGRDEQFF. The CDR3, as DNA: TGTGCCAGCAGCTTAGGCGGGGGGAGGGATGAGCAGTTCTTC.

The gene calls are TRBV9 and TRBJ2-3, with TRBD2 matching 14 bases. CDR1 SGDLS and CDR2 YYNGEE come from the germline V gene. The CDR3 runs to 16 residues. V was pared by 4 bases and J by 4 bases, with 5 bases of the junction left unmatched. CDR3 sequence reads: CASSPGLAGGPDTQYF. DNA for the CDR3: TGTGCCAGCAGCCCTGGACTAGCGGGGGGACCAGATACGCAGTATTTT.

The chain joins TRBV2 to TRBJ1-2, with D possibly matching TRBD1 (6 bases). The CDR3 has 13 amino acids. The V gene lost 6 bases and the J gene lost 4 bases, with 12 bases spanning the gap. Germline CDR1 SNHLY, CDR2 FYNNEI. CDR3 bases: TGTGCCAGCAGCACAGGGTTTGGCTATGGCTACACCTTC. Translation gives CASSTGFGYGYTF.

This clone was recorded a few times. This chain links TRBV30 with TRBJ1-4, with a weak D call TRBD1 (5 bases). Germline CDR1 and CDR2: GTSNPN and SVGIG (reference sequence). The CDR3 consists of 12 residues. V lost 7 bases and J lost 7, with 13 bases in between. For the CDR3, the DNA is TGTGCCTTTGGTTTTGGGGCTGAAAAACTGTTTTTT. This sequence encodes CAFGFGAEKLFF.

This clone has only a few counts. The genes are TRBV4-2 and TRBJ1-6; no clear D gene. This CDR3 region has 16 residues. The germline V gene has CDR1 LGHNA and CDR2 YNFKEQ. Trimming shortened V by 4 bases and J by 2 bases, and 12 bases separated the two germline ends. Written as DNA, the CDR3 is TGTGCCAGCAGCCTAGCGGCAACGACCTATAATTCACCCCTCCACTTT. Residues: CASSLAATTYNSPLHF.

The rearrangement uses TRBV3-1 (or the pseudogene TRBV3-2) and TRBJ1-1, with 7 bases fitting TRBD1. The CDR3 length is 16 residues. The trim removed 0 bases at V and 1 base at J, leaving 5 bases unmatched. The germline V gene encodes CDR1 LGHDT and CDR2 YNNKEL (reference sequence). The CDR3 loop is CASSQDLDRRNTEAFF. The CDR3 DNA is TGTGCCAGCAGCCAAGATTTGGACAGGAGGAACACTGAAGCTTTCTTT.

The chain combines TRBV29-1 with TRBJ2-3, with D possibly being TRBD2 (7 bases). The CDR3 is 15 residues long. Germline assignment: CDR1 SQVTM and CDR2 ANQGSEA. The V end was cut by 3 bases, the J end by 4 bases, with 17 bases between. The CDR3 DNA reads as TGCAGCGTTGAGACCTTCGGGGGGCGGGCAGATACGCAGTATTTT. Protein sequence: CSVETFGGRADTQYF.

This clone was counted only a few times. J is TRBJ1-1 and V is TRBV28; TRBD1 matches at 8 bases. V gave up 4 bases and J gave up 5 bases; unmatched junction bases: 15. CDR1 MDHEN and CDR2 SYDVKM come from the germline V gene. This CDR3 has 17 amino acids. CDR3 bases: TGTGCCAGCAGTTCAGATCAGGGGGCAATTTTTCGAACTGAAGCTTTCTTT. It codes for CASSSDQGAIFRTEAFF.

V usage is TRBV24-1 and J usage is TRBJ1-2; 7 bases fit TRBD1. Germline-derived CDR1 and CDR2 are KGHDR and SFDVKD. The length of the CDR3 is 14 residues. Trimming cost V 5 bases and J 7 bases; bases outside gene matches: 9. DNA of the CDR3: TGTGCCACCAGTGCCCGCGACAGGGTAGGTGGCTACACCTTC. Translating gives CATSARDRVGGYTF.

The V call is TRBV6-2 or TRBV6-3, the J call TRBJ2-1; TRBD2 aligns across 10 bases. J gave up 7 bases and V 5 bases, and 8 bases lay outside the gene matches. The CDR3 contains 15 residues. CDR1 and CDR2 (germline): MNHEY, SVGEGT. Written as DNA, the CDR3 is TGTGCCAGCAGTATGATAGCGGGGGGACGAAATGAGCAGTTCTTC. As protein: CASSMIAGGRNEQFF.

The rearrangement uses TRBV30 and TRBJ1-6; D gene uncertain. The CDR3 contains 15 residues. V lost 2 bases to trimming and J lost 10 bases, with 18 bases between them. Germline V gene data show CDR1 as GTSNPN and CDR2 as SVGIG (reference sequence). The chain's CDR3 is CAWSRPGLKASPLHF. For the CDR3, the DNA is TGTGCCTGGAGTAGACCTGGGCTTAAAGCCTCACCCCTCCACTTT.